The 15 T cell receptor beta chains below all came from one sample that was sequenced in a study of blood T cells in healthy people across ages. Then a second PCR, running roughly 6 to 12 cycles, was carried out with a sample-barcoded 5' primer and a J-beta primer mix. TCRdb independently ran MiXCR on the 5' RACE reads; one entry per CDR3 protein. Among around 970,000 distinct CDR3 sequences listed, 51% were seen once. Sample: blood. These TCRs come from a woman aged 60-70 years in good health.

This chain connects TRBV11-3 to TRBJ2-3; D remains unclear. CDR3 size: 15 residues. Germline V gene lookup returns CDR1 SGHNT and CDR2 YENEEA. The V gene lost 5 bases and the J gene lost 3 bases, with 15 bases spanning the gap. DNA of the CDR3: TGTGCCAGCAGCCCTTTTGGTTCCGGGACAGATACGCAGTATTTT. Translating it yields CASSPFGSGTDTQYF.

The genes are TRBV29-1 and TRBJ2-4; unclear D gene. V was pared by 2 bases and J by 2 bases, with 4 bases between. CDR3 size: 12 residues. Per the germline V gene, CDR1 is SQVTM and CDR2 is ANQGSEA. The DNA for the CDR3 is TGCAGCGTTGAATCCACCAAAAACATTCAGTACTTC. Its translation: CSVESTKNIQYF.

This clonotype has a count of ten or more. CDR3 residues: CASSFRVSSTRTSLYNEQFF. For the CDR3, the DNA is TGTGCCAGCAGTTTTCGAGTTAGTTCTACGAGGACTAGCCTTTACAATGAGCAGTTCTTC. The chain carries TRBV12-3 or TRBV12-4 and TRBJ2-1, with 8 bases aligning to TRBD2. After removal of 3 bases from V and 4 bases from J, the junction contained 20 bases not matched to a gene. This CDR3 contains 20 residues.

CDR3 DNA sequence: TGTGCCAGCAGTGGCCGGGCCCACAATCAGCCCCAGCATTTT. Translation gives CASSGRAHNQPQHF. The chain joins TRBV12-3 or TRBV12-4 to TRBJ1-5; D is unclear. This CDR3 has 14 amino acids. The V end was cut by 5 bases, the J end by 3 bases, with 11 bases between.

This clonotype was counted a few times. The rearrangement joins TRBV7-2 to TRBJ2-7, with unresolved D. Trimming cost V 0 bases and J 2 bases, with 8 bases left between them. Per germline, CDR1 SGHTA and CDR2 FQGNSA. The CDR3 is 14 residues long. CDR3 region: CASSLALAAYEQYF. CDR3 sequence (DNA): TGTGCCAGCAGCTTAGCGTTAGCTGCCTACGAGCAGTACTTC.

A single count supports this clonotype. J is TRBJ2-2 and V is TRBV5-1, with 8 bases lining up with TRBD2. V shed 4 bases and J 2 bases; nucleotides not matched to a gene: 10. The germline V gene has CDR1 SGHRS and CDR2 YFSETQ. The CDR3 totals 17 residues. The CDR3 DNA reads TGCGCCAGCAGCCTGGTTAGCGGGACAAGAAACACCGGGGAGCTGTTTTTT. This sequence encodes CASSLVSGTRNTGELFF.

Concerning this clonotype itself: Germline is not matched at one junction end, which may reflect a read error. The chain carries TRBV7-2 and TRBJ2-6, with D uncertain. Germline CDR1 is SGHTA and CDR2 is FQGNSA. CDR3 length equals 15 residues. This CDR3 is CAGSLSPVAANVLTF. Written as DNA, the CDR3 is TGTGCCGGCAGCTTAAGTCCCGTGGCGGCCAACGTCCTGACTTTC.

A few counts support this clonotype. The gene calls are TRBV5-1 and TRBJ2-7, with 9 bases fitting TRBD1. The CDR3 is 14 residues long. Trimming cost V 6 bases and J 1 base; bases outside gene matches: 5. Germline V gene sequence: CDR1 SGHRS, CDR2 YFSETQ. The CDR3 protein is CASTGGTGSYEQYF. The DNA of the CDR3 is TGCGCCAGCACCGGCGGGACAGGGTCCTACGAGCAGTACTTC.

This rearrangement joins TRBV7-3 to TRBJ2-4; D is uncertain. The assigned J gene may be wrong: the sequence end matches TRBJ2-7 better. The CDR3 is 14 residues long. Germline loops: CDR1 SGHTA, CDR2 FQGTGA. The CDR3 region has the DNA TGTGCCAGCAGCATGCTACCGGGTCTCTACGAGCAGTACTTC. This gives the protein CASSMLPGLYEQYF.

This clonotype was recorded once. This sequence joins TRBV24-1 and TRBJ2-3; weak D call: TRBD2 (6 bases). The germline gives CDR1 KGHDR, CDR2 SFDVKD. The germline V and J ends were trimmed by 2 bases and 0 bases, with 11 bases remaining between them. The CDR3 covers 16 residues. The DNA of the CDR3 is TGTGCCACCAGTGATTGGGGTAGCGGTAGCACAGATACGCAGTATTTT. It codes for CATSDWGSGSTDTQYF.

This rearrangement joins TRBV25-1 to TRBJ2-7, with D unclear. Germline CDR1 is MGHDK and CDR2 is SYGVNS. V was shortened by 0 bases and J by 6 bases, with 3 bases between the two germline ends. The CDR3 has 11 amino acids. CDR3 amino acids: CASSEYAEQYF. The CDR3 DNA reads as TGTGCCAGCAGTGAATATGCCGAGCAGTACTTC.

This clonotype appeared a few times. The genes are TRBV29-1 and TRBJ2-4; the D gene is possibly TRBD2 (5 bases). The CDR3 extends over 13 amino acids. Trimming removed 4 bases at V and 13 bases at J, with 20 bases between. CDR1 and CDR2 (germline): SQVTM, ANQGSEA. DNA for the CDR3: TGCAGCGTTGCGGGTAAAACCCCTGGGGAGCAGTACTTC. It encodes CSVAGKTPGEQYF.

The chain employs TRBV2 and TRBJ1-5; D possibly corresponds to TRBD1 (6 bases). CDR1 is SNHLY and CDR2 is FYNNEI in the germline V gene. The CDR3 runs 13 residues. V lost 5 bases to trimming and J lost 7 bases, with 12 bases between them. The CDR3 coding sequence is TGTGCCAGCAGTACAGGGCCTCGGCAGCCCCAGCATTTT. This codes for CASSTGPRQPQHF.

CDR3 in amino acids: CSVATGQGYEKLFF. The CDR3 region has the DNA TGCAGCGTGGCAACGGGACAGGGCTATGAAAAACTGTTTTTT. V usage is TRBV29-1 and J usage is TRBJ1-4, with TRBD1 identical over 9 bases. The V and J ends lost 6 bases and 6 bases, in that order; junction bases with no gene match: 8. CDR3 size: 14 residues. Germline assignment: CDR1 SQVTM and CDR2 ANQGSEA.

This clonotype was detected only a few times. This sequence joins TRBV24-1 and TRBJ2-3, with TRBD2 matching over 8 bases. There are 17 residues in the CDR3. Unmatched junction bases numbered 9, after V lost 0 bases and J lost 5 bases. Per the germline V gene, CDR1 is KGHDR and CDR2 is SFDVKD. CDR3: CATSDLGGTSGKDTQYF. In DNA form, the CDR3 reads TGTGCCACCAGTGATTTGGGCGGGACTAGTGGCAAAGATACGCAGTATTTT.